A selection of T cell receptor beta chains follows, all from one sample in a study of CD8+ T cells in alopecia areata. The assay was immunoSEQ multiplex PCR, and TCRdb's table has in-frame clones only and misses some. The sample holds over 95,000 clones, less than 60% seen once. Here the sequenced sample was CD4+ T cells sorted from blood, taken at week 24, from a patient treated with tofacitinib. These receptors all stem from a human donor with alopecia areata. Each CDR3 is given with its conserved first and last residue. A D gene is named only where the DNA matches it firmly. The listing skips clone size in some rows; elsewhere it reads once, few, many or a size class.

CDR3 DNA	CDR3 protein	D gene	V gene	J gene	CDR3 length	clone size
TGTGCCAGCAGCCCACTAACAGGGAAGGACAATCAGCCCCAGCATTTT	CASSPLTGKDNQPQHF	-	TRBV7-9	TRBJ1-5	16	-
TGTGCCAGTATACCTGGACAGGGCCACTATGGCTACACCTTC	CASIPGQGHYGYTF	TRBD1	TRBV19	TRBJ1-2	14	-
TGTGCCTGGAGTGTACGGGGGCGCGGAGCTTTCTTT	CAWSVRGRGAFF	-	TRBV30	TRBJ1-1	12	few
TGCAGCGTTATCAGGGTTTTGTCCGGGGAGCTGTTTTTT	CSVIRVLSGELFF	-	TRBV29-1	TRBJ2-2	13	-
TGTGCCAGCTCACCGGGGGGGGGCGACGAGCAGTACTTC	CASSPGGGDEQYF	-	TRBV18	TRBJ2-7	13	-
TGTGCCAGCAGCTTCCGACAGGGTCTGGGGACCCAGTACTTC	CASSFRQGLGTQYF	TRBD1	TRBV11-2	TRBJ2-5	14	-
TGTGCCAGCACCGCGGTAGGGGGCGGTCAGCCCCAGCATTTT	CASTAVGGGQPQHF	TRBD1	TRBV2	TRBJ1-5	14	-
TGTGCCAGCAGCTTGCAGGGGGCGCAGCCCCAGCATTTT	CASSLQGAQPQHF	TRBD1	TRBV5-4	TRBJ1-5	13	-
TGTGCCACCAGCAGAGATCAGAGACTAGCGGTCGGGGAGCTGTTTTTT	CATSRDQRLAVGELFF	TRBD2	TRBV15	TRBJ2-2	16	-
TGTGCCAGCAGCTCCCTAGCGGGGGAATACAATGAGCAGTTCTTC	CASSSLAGEYNEQFF	TRBD2	TRBV7-8	TRBJ2-1	15	few
TGCAGTGAGTTCATCGGGGAGACCCAGTACTTC	CSEFIGETQYF	-	TRBV20-1	TRBJ2-5	11	-
TGTGCCACCCTGGACAGCCCAGATACGCAGTATTTT	CATLDSPDTQYF	-	TRBV6-5	TRBJ2-3	12	-
TGTGCCATCAGTGAGGTGGGACAGCCCCAGCATTTT	CAISEVGQPQHF	-	TRBV10-3	TRBJ1-5	12	-
TGCGCCAGCAGCGGCACAGGGGGCGACGAGCAGTACTTC	CASSGTGGDEQYF	TRBD1	TRBV5-1	TRBJ2-7	13	-
TGTGCCAGCAGTTACTCGACAGGGGGCTTGGGGGGCTACACCTTC	CASSYSTGGLGGYTF	TRBD1	TRBV6-5	TRBJ1-2	15	few
TGTGCCAGCAGCTTTCTCAATGAGCAGTTCTTC	CASSFLNEQFF	-	TRBV7-9	TRBJ2-1	11	-
TGTGCCAGCAGCCCGCGGACTAGCGGGGGGGGGCCCTACAATGAGCAGTTCTTC	CASSPRTSGGGPYNEQFF	TRBD2	TRBV5-4	TRBJ2-1	18	-
TGTGCCAGCAGCCAAGTCGCGGGACAGGGGGAGGGATATGGCTACACCTTC	CASSQVAGQGEGYGYTF	TRBD1	TRBV4-2	TRBJ1-2	17	-
TGCAGCTATATAGGATCGGCCACTGAAGCTTTCTTT	CSYIGSATEAFF	-	TRBV29-1	TRBJ1-1	12	few
TGTGCCAGCAGTGAAGACCTGAGCGGCTACACCTTC	CASSEDLSGYTF	-	TRBV25-1	TRBJ1-2	12	-
TGTGCCAGCGGAACCGGGACAGGAGGCTACACCTTC	CASGTGTGGYTF	TRBD1	TRBV28	TRBJ1-2	12	-
TGTGCCAGCAGCTTAGGATCCGGACTCTGGACCGCCGCCCCCTACGAGCAGTACTTC	CASSLGSGLWTAAPYEQYF	-	TRBV7-9	TRBJ2-7	19	-
TGCGCCAGCAGCCAACCCCGACAGGGACTGAACACTGAAGCTTTCTTT	CASSQPRQGLNTEAFF	TRBD1	TRBV4-1	TRBJ1-1	16	-
TGTGCCAGCAGCTTAGCTCTCACTAGCGGGGGGGTGAATGAGCAGTTCTTC	CASSLALTSGGVNEQFF	TRBD2	TRBV7-2	TRBJ2-1	17	-
TGTGCCAGTAGGGGTAGCAATCAGCCCCAGCATTTT	CASRGSNQPQHF	-	TRBV19	TRBJ1-5	12	-
TGTGCCAGCGGGGTACAGGGATACAATCAGCCCCAGCATTTT	CASGVQGYNQPQHF	-	TRBV19	TRBJ1-5	14	-
TGTGCCAGCAGCTTAGGAGCAGGGGTAGGGAACACTGAAGCTTTCTTT	CASSLGAGVGNTEAFF	-	TRBV11-2	TRBJ1-1	16	-
TGTGCCAGCAGGGTTAGCAATCAGCCCCAGCATTTT	CASRVSNQPQHF	-	TRBV2	TRBJ1-5	12	-
TGTGCCTGGAGGCTCCGGGACAGAGAGTATGGCTACACCTTC	CAWRLRDREYGYTF	TRBD1	TRBV30	TRBJ1-2	14	once
TGTGCCAGCAGCCTTGGAGGTGGGGGCAATGAGCAGTTCTTC	CASSLGGGGNEQFF	-	TRBV7-8	TRBJ2-1	14	-
TGCGCCAGCAGTCAATCAATCCCCGACAGGGCAAGGAATTCACCCCTCCACTTT	CASSQSIPDRARNSPLHF	TRBD1	TRBV23-1	TRBJ1-6	18	-
TGTGCCTGGAGTGTTGTTGAGACCCAGTACTTC	CAWSVVETQYF	-	TRBV30	TRBJ2-5	11	-
TGTGCCAGCAGCACCGGGGGACTAGGGGAACCGGCCGGGGAGCTGTTTTTT	CASSTGGLGEPAGELFF	TRBD2	TRBV9	TRBJ2-2	17	-
TGTGCCAGCAGGGGAGAGACAGGGTTTGGCTACACCTTC	CASRGETGFGYTF	TRBD1	TRBV6-5	TRBJ1-2	13	-
TGTGCCAGTAGTCTGGACACGGCATCACCCCTCCACTTT	CASSLDTASPLHF	-	TRBV19	TRBJ1-6	13	few
TGTGCCAGCAGTGTTCAAGATAGCAATCAGCCCCAGCATTTT	CASSVQDSNQPQHF	-	TRBV6-5	TRBJ1-5	14	few
TGTGCTAGTGGTAACCTCCGGGCCCTTCGGTATGAGCAGTTCTTC	CASGNLRALRYEQFF	-	TRBV12-5	TRBJ2-1	15	-
TGTGCCAGCAGTTACTCTCTGGGGTTCGATCCCTACGAGCAGTACTTC	CASSYSLGFDPYEQYF	-	TRBV6-5	TRBJ2-7	16	few
TGTGCCAGCAGTGGGGATGTTGCAGGTTTTGCCTACGAGCAGTACTTC	CASSGDVAGFAYEQYF	-	TRBV6-1	TRBJ2-7	16	once
TGCGCCAGCAGCCCCGGAAAGGGCTTC	CASSPGKGF	-	TRBV5-1	TRBJ2-4	9	-
TGTGCCATCAGTGAGCCCGGACAGACCAATGAGCAGTTCTTC	CAISEPGQTNEQFF	-	TRBV10-3	TRBJ2-1	14	few
TGTGCCAGCAGCTTTACACAGGGGTTGCAGAACATTCAGTACTTC	CASSFTQGLQNIQYF	TRBD1	TRBV7-8	TRBJ2-4	15	-
TGTGCCAGCAGTTTAAGTCCAGGGGGCTCTGGGGCCAACGTCCTGACTTTC	CASSLSPGGSGANVLTF	TRBD1	TRBV27	TRBJ2-6	17	-
TGTGCCTGGAGTGAAGATCAGGGTTCCTACGAGCAGTACTTC	CAWSEDQGSYEQYF	-	TRBV30	TRBJ2-7	14	-
TGTGCCAGTACCCGACAGGGGGCTAGCAATCAGCCCCAGCATTTT	CASTRQGASNQPQHF	TRBD1	TRBV19	TRBJ1-5	15	-
TGTGCCAGCAGCCAACCGGGACAGGGTGGTGGCTACACCTTC	CASSQPGQGGGYTF	TRBD1	TRBV7-2	TRBJ1-2	14	-
TGTGCCAGCAGCACAGGCCTCGGAGGGGCTCAGCCCCAGCATTTT	CASSTGLGGAQPQHF	-	TRBV2	TRBJ1-5	15	-
TGTGCCAGCAGATCAGCCGGGACGGTGAATTCACCCCTCCACTTT	CASRSAGTVNSPLHF	-	TRBV7-9	TRBJ1-6	15	-
TGTGCCAGCAGTCGAGACAGAGTCACTGAAGCTTTCTTT	CASSRDRVTEAFF	-	TRBV27	TRBJ1-1	13	-